Shown below are 32 T cell receptor beta chains from a single sample sequenced in a study of blood T cell repertoires in COVID-19. TCRdb keeps only in-frame clones here, not all; method: immunoSEQ multiplex PCR. The profile shows a few hundred thousand clones, more than 70% of them singletons. Sequencing was carried out using peripheral blood. The receptors were sampled from a woman in her forties who had recovered from COVID-19.

This chain links TRBV4-3 with TRBJ1-1; 7 nucleotides align to TRBD1. This CDR3 has 15 residues. Germline V gene data show CDR1 as LGHNA and CDR2 as YSLEER. The junction had 6 bases not matched to a gene; V was cut back by 1 base and J by 4 bases. The CDR3 reads CASSQAGTVGTEAFF. Here the CDR3 DNA reads TGCGCCAGCAGCCAAGCCGGGACAGTGGGCACTGAAGCTTTCTTT.

The rearrangement uses TRBV7-9 and TRBJ2-1, with 12 bases lining up with TRBD2. Germline loops: CDR1 SEHNR, CDR2 FQNEAQ (reference sequence). The CDR3 sequence is 16 residues long. J lost 8 bases, V lost 7 bases, and 12 bases had no gene match. The CDR3 spells CASTLLAGGPGDEQFF. CDR3 nucleotide sequence: TGTGCCAGCACCCTTCTAGCGGGAGGGCCTGGGGATGAGCAGTTCTTC. Full variable domain (rest looked up from reference TRBV7-9 and TRBJ2-1): DTGVSQNPRHKITKRGQNVTFRCDPISEHNRLYWYRQTLGQGPEFLTYFQNEAQLEKSRLLSDRFSAERPKGSFSTLEIQRTEQGDSAMYLCASTLLAGGPGDEQFFGPGTRLTVL.

This chain connects TRBV30 to TRBJ1-2; D uncertain. This CDR3 comprises 12 residues. The germline gives CDR1 GTSNPN, CDR2 SVGIG (reference sequence). The germline V and J ends were trimmed by 4 bases and 5 bases, with 11 bases remaining between them. CDR3: CAWNGGPYGYTF. The CDR3, as DNA: TGTGCCTGGAACGGAGGACCGTATGGCTACACCTTC.

The V gene is TRBV5-1, the J gene TRBJ2-1; D is unresolved. V lost 2 bases to trimming and J lost 0 bases, with 9 bases between them. The CDR3 totals 15 residues. The germline V gene encodes CDR1 SGHRS and CDR2 YFSETQ. CDR3 DNA sequence: TGCGCCAGCAGCTTTGGCGGCTTCTCCTACAATGAGCAGTTCTTC. Amino acid sequence: CASSFGGFSYNEQFF. Drawing the rest from reference TRBV5-1 and TRBJ2-1, the complete variable domain is KAGVTQTPRYLIKTRGQQVTLSCSPISGHRSVSWYQQTPGQGLQFLFEYFSETQRNKGNFPGRFSGRQFSNSRSEMNVSTLELGDSALYLCASSFGGFSYNEQFFGPGTRLTVL.

V usage is TRBV25-1 and J usage is TRBJ2-7; tentatively, D is TRBD1 (6 bases). The CDR3 loop spans 17 amino acids. Trimming left V 3 bases short and J 7 bases short, with 25 bases between. Germline CDR1 reads MGHDK; CDR2 reads SYGVNS. CDR3 sequence reads: CASSDPTRVLGAGEQYF. The DNA for the CDR3 is TGTGCCAGCAGTGATCCTACCCGAGTTTTGGGGGCCGGGGAGCAGTACTTC.

This clone was counted only a few times. V gene TRBV5-1 combines with J gene TRBJ2-6; 8 nucleotides align to TRBD1. The CDR3 spans 16 residues. V shed 3 bases, J shed 2 bases, and the junction held 4 bases outside the gene matches. The germline V gene has CDR1 SGHRS and CDR2 YFSETQ. CDR3: CASSSRDRTGANVLTF. CDR3 DNA sequence: TGCGCCAGCAGCTCCCGGGACAGGACTGGGGCCAACGTCCTGACTTTC.

The rearrangement uses TRBV4-3 and TRBJ1-4; 7 bases line up with TRBD1. The CDR3 runs to 15 residues. Germline CDR1 reads LGHNA; CDR2 reads YSLEER. J gave up 8 bases and V 1 base, and 7 bases lay outside the gene matches. CDR3 sequence reads: CASSQVARGREKLFF. The CDR3, as DNA: TGCGCCAGCAGCCAAGTTGCCAGGGGGAGGGAAAAACTGTTTTTT.

V usage is TRBV30 and J usage is TRBJ1-4, with a possible D match to TRBD1 (6 bases). CDR3 size: 14 residues. Germline V gene sequence: CDR1 GTSNPN, CDR2 SVGIG (reference sequence). V shed 3 bases and J shed 5 bases, with 13 bases lying between them. CDR3 DNA: TGTGCCTGGAGCGCCGGGACATTGAATGAAAAACTGTTTTTT. It encodes CAWSAGTLNEKLFF.

A single count supports this clone. This chain connects TRBV7-2 to TRBJ1-6, with TRBD1 as a possible D gene (5 bases). The V gene's germline CDR1 is SGHTA and CDR2 FQGNSA. V was pared by 5 bases and J by 9 bases, with 14 bases between. This CDR3 is built from 14 residues. The CDR3 protein is CASSPTRTSSPLHF. The CDR3 DNA sequence: TGTGCCAGCAGCCCGACCCGGACAAGTTCACCCCTCCACTTT.

This chain joins TRBV7-3 and TRBJ2-5; the D gene is possibly TRBD2 (6 bases). Trimming took 5 bases from V and 1 from J, leaving 14 bases between them. This CDR3 is 15 amino acids long. Germline V gene data show CDR1 as SGHTA and CDR2 as FQGTGA. CDR3 region: CASSPSAGLQETQYF. The CDR3 bases are TGTGCCAGCAGCCCCTCAGCGGGCCTCCAAGAGACCCAGTACTTC.

The rearrangement uses TRBV5-6 and TRBJ1-2; D possibly corresponds to TRBD1 (6 bases). The CDR3 runs to 16 residues. Trimming took off 5 bases at V and 3 bases at J, with 20 bases between the two ends. Per the germline V gene, CDR1 is SGHDT and CDR2 is YYEEEE. CDR3: CASSLPGSRGHYGYTF. The CDR3 DNA reads TGTGCCAGCAGTTTGCCGGGGTCCAGGGGCCACTATGGCTACACCTTC.

V usage is TRBV29-1 and J usage is TRBJ1-4; 10 nucleotides match TRBD1. CDR1 is SQVTM, CDR2 ANQGSEA, per germline. The CDR3 consists of 15 residues. V shed 6 bases, J shed 7 bases, and the junction held 11 bases outside the gene matches. This CDR3 is CSVLALRDRGEKLFF. The CDR3 DNA reads as TGCAGCGTCCTCGCGCTCCGGGACAGGGGTGAAAAACTGTTTTTT.

The rearrangement links TRBV7-9 to TRBJ2-5; 12 bases map to TRBD2. The germline CDR1 and CDR2 sequences are SEHNR and FQNEAQ (reference sequence). The V segment lost 5 bases and the J segment 4 bases; nucleotides outside the gene matches: 2. CDR3 length equals 14 residues. The CDR3 DNA reads TGTGCCAGCAGCCCGGGACTAGCGGGAGAGACCCAGTACTTC. It yields the protein CASSPGLAGETQYF.

V is TRBV3-1 (or the pseudogene TRBV3-2) and J is TRBJ1-2; D may be TRBD1 (5 bases). V lost 1 base and J lost 5, with 11 bases in between. This CDR3 has 14 residues. The germline V gene has CDR1 LGHDT and CDR2 YNNKEL (reference sequence). For the CDR3, the DNA is TGTGCCAGCAGCCAAGGGGCAGGGTCTTATGGCTACACCTTC. Translating gives CASSQGAGSYGYTF.

The genes are TRBV30 and TRBJ2-4; D gene ambiguous. Germline CDR1 is GTSNPN and CDR2 is SVGIG (reference sequence). V was cut by 5 bases and J by 6 bases, with 8 bases left in between. The CDR3 is 11 amino acids. The CDR3 bases are TGTGCCTGGTCACTACCAAACATTCAGTACTTC. This sequence encodes CAWSLPNIQYF.

The chain is built from TRBV7-2 and TRBJ1-5, with 7 positions matching TRBD1. The CDR3 has 16 residues. Per germline, CDR1 SGHTA and CDR2 FQGNSA. The junction had 7 bases not matched to a gene; V was cut back by 5 bases and J by 0 bases. CDR3: CASSPRQGVSNQPQHF. The CDR3, as DNA: TGTGCCAGCAGCCCCCGACAGGGAGTTAGCAATCAGCCCCAGCATTTT.

The count of this clone is one. The chain carries TRBV14 and TRBJ1-4; 9 bases are a match to TRBD1. CDR1 and CDR2 from the germline V gene are SGHDN and FVKESK. CDR3 length equals 14 residues. V gave up 4 bases and J gave up 5 bases; unmatched junction bases: 2. The DNA for the CDR3 is TGTGCCAGCAGCCGGGACAGGGTAAATGAAAAACTGTTTTTT. This sequence encodes CASSRDRVNEKLFF.

The genes are TRBV4-1 and TRBJ2-7; 10 nucleotides align to TRBD1. Unmatched junction bases numbered 5, after V lost 1 base and J lost 5 bases. CDR1 MGHRA and CDR2 YSYEKL come from the germline V gene. The CDR3 is 15 residues long. This CDR3 is CASSQVPGQGDEQYF. The CDR3 region has the DNA TGCGCCAGCAGCCAAGTTCCCGGACAGGGGGACGAGCAGTACTTC.

The J gene is TRBJ1-2, the V gene TRBV30, with D maybe TRBD1 (6 bases). Germline V gives CDR1 GTSNPN, CDR2 SVGIG (reference sequence). This CDR3 comprises 10 residues. Trimming removed 7 bases at V and 8 bases at J, with 11 bases between. The CDR3 sequence is CASRGGGYTF. For the CDR3, the DNA is TGTGCCTCGAGGGGGGGAGGCTACACCTTC.

This clone was seen only a few times. CDR3 coding DNA: TGTGCCAGCAGCTTATGGGGAGCGGGAGGGCAGCGGGATACGCAGTATTTT. Protein sequence: CASSLWGAGGQRDTQYF. The chain combines TRBV7-9 with TRBJ2-3; 10 bases match TRBD2. V trimming: 2 bases; J trimming: 6 bases; junction bases outside the gene matches: 11. This CDR3 has 17 amino acids. The V gene's germline CDR1 is SEHNR and CDR2 FQNEAQ (reference sequence).

V gene TRBV3-1 (or the pseudogene TRBV3-2) combines with J gene TRBJ2-2; possibly TRBD2 for D (5 bases). The CDR3 totals 14 residues. Trimming stripped 5 bases from V and 1 base from J, with 8 bases between. Germline lookup yields CDR1 LGHDT and CDR2 YNNKEL (reference sequence). CDR3 region: CASSWSGNTGELFF. CDR3 DNA: TGTGCCAGCAGCTGGAGCGGGAACACCGGGGAGCTGTTTTTT.

The chain joins TRBV10-3 to TRBJ2-2, with D possibly being TRBD2 (6 bases). Germline V gene data show CDR1 as ENHRY and CDR2 as SYGVKD. Trimming removed 7 bases at V and 7 bases at J, with 16 bases between. The CDR3 contains 14 residues. The CDR3 spells CAIIRGGVSGELFF. CDR3 sequence (DNA): TGTGCCATCATACGGGGAGGTGTCAGCGGGGAGCTGTTTTTT.

The rearrangement joins TRBV9 to TRBJ2-1, with 7 nucleotides matching TRBD2. J gave up 12 bases and V 4 bases, and 16 bases lay outside the gene matches. This CDR3 spans 15 amino acids. Germline V gene data show CDR1 as SGDLS and CDR2 as YYNGEE. The CDR3 sequence is CASSRRGGELARQFF. CDR3 bases: TGTGCCAGCAGCCGTAGGGGAGGGGAACTAGCGAGGCAGTTCTTC.

V is TRBV30 and J is TRBJ1-1; D might be TRBD1 (5 bases). The V gene lost 3 bases and the J gene lost 4 bases, with 12 bases spanning the gap. Germline CDR1 reads GTSNPN; CDR2 reads SVGIG (reference sequence). The CDR3 is 13 amino acids. The CDR3 loop is CAWRWGVGTEAFF. CDR3 nucleotide sequence: TGTGCCTGGAGATGGGGGGTGGGCACTGAAGCTTTCTTT.

This clone was seen more than once but under ten times. The rearrangement joins TRBV6-5 to TRBJ2-1, with 7 bases that match TRBD2. CDR1 and CDR2 from the germline V gene are MNHEY and SVGAGI. CDR3 length: 15 residues. J was trimmed by 0 bases and V by 8 bases; bases with no gene match: 7. CDR3 in DNA: TGTGCCAGCCAACTAGCGCCTAGCTCCTACAATGAGCAGTTCTTC. This encodes CASQLAPSSYNEQFF.

The V call is TRBV5-1, the J call TRBJ2-5; 8 nucleotides line up with TRBD2. Germline trimming cut 4 bases from V and 1 base from J; bases unmatched to any gene: 12. The CDR3 spans 17 residues. Looked up from germline, CDR1 is SGHRS and CDR2 is YFSETQ. The DNA for the CDR3 is TGCGCCAGCAGCGCCCCGGTCGGGCGGGAGGCCCAAGAGACCCAGTACTTC. Amino acid sequence: CASSAPVGREAQETQYF.

This chain joins TRBV10-1 and TRBJ1-1; 10 nucleotides match TRBD1. The germline gives CDR1 WNHNN, CDR2 SYGVQD (reference sequence). J was trimmed by 3 bases and V by 4 bases; bases with no gene match: 2. CDR3 length: 14 residues. The CDR3 reads CASSGDRGDTEAFF. CDR3 DNA sequence: TGCGCCAGCAGTGGGGACAGGGGCGACACTGAAGCTTTCTTT.

The chain joins TRBV10-3 to TRBJ1-2; TRBD1 aligns across 7 bases. This CDR3 is 16 amino acids long. After removal of 4 bases from V and 0 bases from J, the junction contained 8 bases not matched to a gene. Germline values: CDR1 ENHRY, CDR2 SYGVKD. CDR3 bases: TGTGCCATCAGTGGGCAGGGGGATTCCCCTAACTATGGCTACACCTTC. Translated, it gives CAISGQGDSPNYGYTF.

The chain is built from TRBV11-2 and TRBJ2-2; 7 nucleotides line up with TRBD2. Germline V lookup: CDR1 SGHAT, CDR2 FQNNGV. The junction had 12 bases not matched to a gene; V was cut back by 1 base and J by 4 bases. This CDR3 region has 18 residues. The CDR3 spells CASSLVPVQRGRTGELFF. The CDR3 coding sequence is TGTGCCAGCAGCTTAGTGCCTGTTCAGCGGGGCCGCACCGGGGAGCTGTTTTTT.

V usage is TRBV15 and J usage is TRBJ2-6; TRBD2 matches 7 bases. Germline-derived CDR1 and CDR2 are LNHNV and YYDKDF (reference sequence). J gave up 2 bases and V 0 bases, and 1 base lay outside the gene matches. The CDR3 sequence is 16 residues long. The CDR3: CATSRDRGAGANVLTF. For the CDR3, the DNA is TGTGCCACCAGCAGAGATCGGGGGGCTGGGGCCAACGTCCTGACTTTC.

In DNA form, the CDR3 reads TGTGCCAGCAGCTTAAGGACAGGGCCCTCGGGCGAGCAGTACTTC. Residues: CASSLRTGPSGEQYF. The V gene is TRBV7-3, the J gene TRBJ2-7; TRBD1 aligns across 8 bases. V was clipped by 1 base and J by 6 bases; unmatched bases: 8. CDR1 is SGHTA, CDR2 FQGTGA, per germline. The CDR3 sequence is 15 residues long. The entire variable domain, with the rest obtained from reference TRBV7-3 and TRBJ2-7, is as follows: GAGVSQTPSNKVTEKGKYVELRCDPISGHTALYWYRQSLGQGPEFLIYFQGTGAADDSGLPNDRFFAVRPEGSVSTLKIQRTERGDSAVYLCASSLRTGPSGEQYFGPGTRLTVT.

This clone was recorded at least ten times. J is TRBJ1-2 and V is TRBV27, with 10 bases lining up with TRBD1. Trimming took 5 bases from V and 6 from J; bases not matched to a gene: 9. Germline V gene data show CDR1 as MNHEY and CDR2 as SMNVEV (reference sequence). This CDR3 has 15 residues. The DNA of the CDR3 is TGTGCCAGCAGTCCCCGGACAGGGGGGCGGGATGGCTACACCTTC. Protein: CASSPRTGGRDGYTF.